This passage covers 5 T cell receptor beta chains from one sample sequenced in a study of CD8 T cells in ankylosing spondylitis. Regarding the study as a whole: The study identified a TCR beta motif of seven or eight highly homologous variants that appeared characteristic of ankylosing spondylitis blood.

Their target antigens are unknown. TCRdb processed the 5' RACE reads anew with MiXCR; each CDR3 protein has one entry. This sample has around 490,000 distinct CDR3 sequences, with 5.3% found just once. Specimen: blood, either unsorted or a sorted T cell fraction (not recorded which). These receptors came from a male donor with ankylosing spondylitis.

Concerning this clonotype itself: A much more abundant neighbour one base away suggests this may be a read error. The rearrangement joins TRBV12-3 or TRBV12-4 to TRBJ2-7, with D possibly matching TRBD1 (6 bases). There are 14 residues in the CDR3. The CDR3 nucleotides are TGTGTCAGCACCTTTACGACAGGCTCCTACGAGCAGTACTTC. This codes for CVSTFTTGSYEQYF.

This clonotype was recorded many times. The chain uses TRBV20-1 and TRBJ2-5, with D maybe TRBD2 (6 bases). The germline gives CDR1 DFQATT, CDR2 SNEGSKA (reference sequence). V lost 5 bases and J 5 bases, leaving 12 bases between the germline ends. The CDR3 is made up of 12 amino acids. The chain's CDR3 is CSASTSSETQYF. The CDR3 coding sequence is TGCAGTGCTTCGACTAGTTCGGAGACCCAGTACTTC.

The chain combines TRBV7-2 with TRBJ2-7; D perhaps matches TRBD1 (6 bases). Germline V gene sequence: CDR1 SGHTA, CDR2 FQGNSA. V dropped 6 bases and J dropped 5 bases, with 20 bases sitting between them. The CDR3 spans 15 residues. CDR3 DNA: TGTGCCAGCAGTCTCACCCATCCAGGGGCCAACGAGCAGTACTTC. Its protein product is CASSLTHPGANEQYF.

This clonotype was seen at least ten times. This sequence joins TRBV5-1 and TRBJ2-7, with 8 bases lining up with TRBD1. V lost 4 bases, J lost 2 bases, and 5 bases stayed unmatched. The CDR3 is 14 amino acids. CDR1 and CDR2 (germline): SGHRS, YFSETQ. Written as DNA, the CDR3 is TGCGCCAGCAGCCACGGACAGGGAACCTACGAGCAGTACTTC. It codes for CASSHGQGTYEQYF.

This clonotype was seen ten or more times. The chain uses TRBV7-9 and TRBJ1-4; D possibly corresponds to TRBD1 (5 bases). CDR3 length equals 14 residues. Germline V gene sequence: CDR1 SEHNR, CDR2 FQNEAQ (reference sequence). Trimming removed 5 bases at V and 8 bases at J, with 15 bases between. The CDR3 nucleotides are TGTGCCAGCAGCCCCCGAGGACACGTCGAAAAACTGTTTTTT. This translates into CASSPRGHVEKLFF.